This record covers a single T cell receptor (beta chain). This sample was taken from a study of memory CD4+ T cells and cytomegalovirus serostatus. About the study: Of the healthy Belgian adults, 9 or 10 were CMV seropositive and 24 seronegative.

The CDR3 length is 15 residues. V dropped 7 bases and J dropped 3 bases, with 15 bases sitting between them. Germline V CDR1 and CDR2: LGHNT, FRNRAP. The sort gate was single viable CD3+CD4+CD8-CD45RO+ cells for memory CD4+ T cells. Total CD4+ T cells were enriched by CD4 positive selection. This table comes from immunoSEQ multiplex PCR, and its TCRdb copy is limited to in-frame clones, with some not included. The sample contains over 65,000 clones, roughly 80% of which appear only once. The chain has TRBV12-5 and TRBJ1-4; no clear D gene. This TCR was recovered from an adult in good health and CMV-seropositive. Sequencing input: memory CD4+ T cells from blood. The CDR3 sequence is CASEDGVDSNEKLFF. CDR3 DNA sequence: TGTGCTAGTGAGGACGGGGTCGACTCTAATGAAAAACTGTTTTTT.